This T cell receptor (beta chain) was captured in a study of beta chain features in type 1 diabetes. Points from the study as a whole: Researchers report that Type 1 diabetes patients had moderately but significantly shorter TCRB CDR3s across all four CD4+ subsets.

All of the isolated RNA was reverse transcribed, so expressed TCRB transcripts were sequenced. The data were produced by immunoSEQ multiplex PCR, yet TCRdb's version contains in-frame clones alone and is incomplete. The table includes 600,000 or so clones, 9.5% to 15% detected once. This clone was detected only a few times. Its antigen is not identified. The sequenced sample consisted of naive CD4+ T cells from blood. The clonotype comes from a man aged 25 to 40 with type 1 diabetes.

DNA for the CDR3: TGTGCCAGCAGCGTAGGATTCTCTGGAAACACCATATATTTT. Protein sequence: CASSVGFSGNTIYF. The chain carries TRBV9 and TRBJ1-3; no reliable D call. Germline lookup yields CDR1 SGDLS and CDR2 YYNGEE. This CDR3 contains 14 residues. V was cut by 0 bases and J by 0 bases, with 4 bases left in between.